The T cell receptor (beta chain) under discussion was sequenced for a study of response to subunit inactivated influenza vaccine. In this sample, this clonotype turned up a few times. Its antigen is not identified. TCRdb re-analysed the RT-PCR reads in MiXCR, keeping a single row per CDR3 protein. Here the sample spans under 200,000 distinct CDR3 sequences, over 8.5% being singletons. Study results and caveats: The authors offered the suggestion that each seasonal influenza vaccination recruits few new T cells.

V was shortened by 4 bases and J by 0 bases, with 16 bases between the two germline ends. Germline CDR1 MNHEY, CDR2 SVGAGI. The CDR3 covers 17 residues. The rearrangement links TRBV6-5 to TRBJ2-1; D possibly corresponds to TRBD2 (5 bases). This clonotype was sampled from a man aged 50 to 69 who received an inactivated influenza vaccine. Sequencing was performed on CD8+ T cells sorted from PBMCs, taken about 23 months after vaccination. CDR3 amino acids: CASSFGGPPSSYNEQFF. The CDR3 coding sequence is TGTGCCAGCAGTTTCGGCGGGCCTCCTAGCTCCTACAATGAGCAGTTCTTC.